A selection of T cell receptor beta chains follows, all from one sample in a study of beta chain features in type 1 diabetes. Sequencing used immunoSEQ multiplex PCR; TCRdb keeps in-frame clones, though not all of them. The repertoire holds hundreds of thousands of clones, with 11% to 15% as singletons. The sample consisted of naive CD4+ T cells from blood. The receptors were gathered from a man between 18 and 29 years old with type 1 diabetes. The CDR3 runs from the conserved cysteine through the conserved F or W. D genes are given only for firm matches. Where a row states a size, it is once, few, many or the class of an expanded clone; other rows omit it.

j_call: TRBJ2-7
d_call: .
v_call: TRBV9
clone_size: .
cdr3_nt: TGTGCCAGCAGCGTATCAGGATACGAGCAGTACTTC
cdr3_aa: CASSVSGYEQYF

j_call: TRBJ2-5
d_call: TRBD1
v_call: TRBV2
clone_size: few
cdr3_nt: TGTGCCAGCAGTCACGACAGGGGGCAAGAGACCCAGTACTTC
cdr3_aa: CASSHDRGQETQYF

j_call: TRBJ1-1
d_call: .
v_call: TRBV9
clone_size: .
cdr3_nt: TGTGCCAGCAGCGTAGAGGGGGAGCCCCTGGGAGCTTTCTTT
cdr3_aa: CASSVEGEPLGAFF

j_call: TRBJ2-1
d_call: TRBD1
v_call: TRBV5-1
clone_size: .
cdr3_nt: TGCGCCAGCAGCAAAACAGGGGGATTCGATGAGCAGTTCTTC
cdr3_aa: CASSKTGGFDEQFF

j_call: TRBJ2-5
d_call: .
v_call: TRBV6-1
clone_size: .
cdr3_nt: TGTGCCAGCAGTGGGGGCAGGGGAGAGACCCAGTACTTC
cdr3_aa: CASSGGRGETQYF

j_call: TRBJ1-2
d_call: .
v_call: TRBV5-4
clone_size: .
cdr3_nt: TGTGCCAGCAGCACATCGGGAAGGGACTATGGCTACACCTTC
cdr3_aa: CASSTSGRDYGYTF

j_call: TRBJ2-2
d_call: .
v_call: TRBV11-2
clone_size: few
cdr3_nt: TGTGCCAGCAGCTTATTCGGGACCGGGGAGCTGTTTTTT
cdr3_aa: CASSLFGTGELFF

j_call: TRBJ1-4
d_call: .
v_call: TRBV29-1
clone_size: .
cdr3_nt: TGCAGCGTCGCTGATCAAGCAACTAATGAAAAACTGTTTTTT
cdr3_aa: CSVADQATNEKLFF

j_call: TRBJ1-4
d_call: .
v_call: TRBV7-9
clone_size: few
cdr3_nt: TGTGCCAGCAGCTTACTGGGAGGGGAAAAACTGTTTTTT
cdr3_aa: CASSLLGGEKLFF

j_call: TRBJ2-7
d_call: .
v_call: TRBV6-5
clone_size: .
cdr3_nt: TGTGCCACCTCCGGGACGAACTCCTACGAGCAGTACTTC
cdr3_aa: CATSGTNSYEQYF

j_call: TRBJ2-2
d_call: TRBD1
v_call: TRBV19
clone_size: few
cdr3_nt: TGTGCCAGTAGCTACGGACAGGGGGGCACCGGGGAGCTGTTTTTT
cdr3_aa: CASSYGQGGTGELFF

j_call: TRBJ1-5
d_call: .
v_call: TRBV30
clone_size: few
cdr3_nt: TGTGCCTGGAGTGTTGGGCAGCCCCAGCATTTT
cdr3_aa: CAWSVGQPQHF

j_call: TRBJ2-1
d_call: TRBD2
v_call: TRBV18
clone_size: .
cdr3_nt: TGTGCCAGCTCACCGGGACTAGCGTCTAACAATGAGCAGTTCTTC
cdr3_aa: CASSPGLASNNEQFF

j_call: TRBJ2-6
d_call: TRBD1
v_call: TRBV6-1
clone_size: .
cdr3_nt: TGTGCCAGCAGGGAATACTTCGGGACAGGGGGTACTTTC
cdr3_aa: CASREYFGTGGTF

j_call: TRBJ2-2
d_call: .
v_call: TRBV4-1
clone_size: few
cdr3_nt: TGCGCCAGCAGCCATCTAGGACAGTCTCGCTCCCCCGGGGAGCTGTTTTTT
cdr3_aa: CASSHLGQSRSPGELFF

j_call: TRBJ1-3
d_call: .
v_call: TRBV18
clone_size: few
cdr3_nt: TGTGCCACTCGAGGCTCTGGAAACACCATATATTTT
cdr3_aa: CATRGSGNTIYF

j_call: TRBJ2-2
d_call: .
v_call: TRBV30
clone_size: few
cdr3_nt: TGTGCCTGGAGGGGGCTTGTGGACGGGGAGCTGTTTTTT
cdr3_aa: CAWRGLVDGELFF

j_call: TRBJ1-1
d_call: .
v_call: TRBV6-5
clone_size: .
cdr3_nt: TGTGCCAGCAACATCCAAATGAACACTGAAGCTTTCTTT
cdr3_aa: CASNIQMNTEAFF

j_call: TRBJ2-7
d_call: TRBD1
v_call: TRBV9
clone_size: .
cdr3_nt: TGTGCCAGCAGCGTGACGGGACAGGCCTACGAGCAGTACTTC
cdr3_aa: CASSVTGQAYEQYF

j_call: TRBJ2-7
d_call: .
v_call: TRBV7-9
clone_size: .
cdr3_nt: TGTGCCAGCAGGCCCACTAGCCAGGTGGGCGAGCAGTACTTC
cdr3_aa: CASRPTSQVGEQYF

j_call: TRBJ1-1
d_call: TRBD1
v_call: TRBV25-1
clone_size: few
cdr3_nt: TGTGCCTCCCGGGACAGGGGAATAGAGGCTTTCTTT
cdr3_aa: CASRDRGIEAFF

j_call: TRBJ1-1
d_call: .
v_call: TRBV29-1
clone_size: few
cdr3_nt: TGCAGCGTTGAAGTTGTGGGACTGAACACTGAAGCTTTCTTT
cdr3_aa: CSVEVVGLNTEAFF

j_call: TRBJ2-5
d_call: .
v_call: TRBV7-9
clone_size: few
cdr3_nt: TGTGCCAGCAGCTTAATGGGGTACCAAGAGACCCAGTACTTC
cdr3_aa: CASSLMGYQETQYF

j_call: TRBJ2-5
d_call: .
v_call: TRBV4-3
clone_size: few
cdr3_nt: TGCGCCAGCAGCCAAGATCTTTCGAGCGGGCAAGAGACCCAGTACTTC
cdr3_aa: CASSQDLSSGQETQYF

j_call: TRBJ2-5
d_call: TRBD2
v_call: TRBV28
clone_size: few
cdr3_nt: TGTGCCAGCAGTTCGGCGGGGGAAGTGGCGACCCAGTACTTC
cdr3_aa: CASSSAGEVATQYF

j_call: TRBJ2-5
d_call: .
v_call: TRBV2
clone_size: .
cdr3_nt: TGTGCCAGCAGGATAGCCCGATCCGCTACCCAGTACTTC
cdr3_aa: CASRIARSATQYF

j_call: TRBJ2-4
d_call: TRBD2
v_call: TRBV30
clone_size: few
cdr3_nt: TGTGCCTGGAGTGGATTAGGGCGACTAGCGGGGGCCAAAAACATTCAGTACTTC
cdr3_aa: CAWSGLGRLAGAKNIQYF

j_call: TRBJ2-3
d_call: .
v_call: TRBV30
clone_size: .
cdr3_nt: TGTGCCTGGGGGACGGGAGTAAGCACAGATACGCAGTATTTT
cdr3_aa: CAWGTGVSTDTQYF

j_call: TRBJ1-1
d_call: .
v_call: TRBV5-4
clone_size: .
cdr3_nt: TGTGCCAGCAGCTTGGACAGGGTAGGCACTGAAGCTTTCTTT
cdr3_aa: CASSLDRVGTEAFF

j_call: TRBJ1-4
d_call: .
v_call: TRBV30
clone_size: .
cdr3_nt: TGTGCCTGGAGCAAATTTCCCCATGCAACTAATGAAAAACTGTTTTTT
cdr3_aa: CAWSKFPHATNEKLFF

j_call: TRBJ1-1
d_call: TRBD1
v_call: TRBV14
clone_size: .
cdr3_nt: TGTGCCAGCAGCCCCTGGACAGGAGGAGACACTGAAGCTTTCTTT
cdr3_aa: CASSPWTGGDTEAFF

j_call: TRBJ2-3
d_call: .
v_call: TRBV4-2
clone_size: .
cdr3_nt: TGTGCCAGCAAGTCAAGAGAGGGCACAGATACGCAGTATTTT
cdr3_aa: CASKSREGTDTQYF

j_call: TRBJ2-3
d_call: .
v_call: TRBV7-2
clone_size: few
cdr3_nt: TGTGCCAGCAGCTTATGGGGCGGGGAAGCAGATACGCAGTATTTT
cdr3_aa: CASSLWGGEADTQYF

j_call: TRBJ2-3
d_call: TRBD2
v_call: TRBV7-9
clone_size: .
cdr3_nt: TGTGCCAGCAGCTTAAAGGCTAGCGGGGGTACGCAGTATTTT
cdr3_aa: CASSLKASGGTQYF

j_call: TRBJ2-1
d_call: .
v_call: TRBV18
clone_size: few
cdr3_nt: TGTGCCAGCTCCTCCAACTACATAGGCTACAATGAGCAGTTCTTC
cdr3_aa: CASSSNYIGYNEQFF

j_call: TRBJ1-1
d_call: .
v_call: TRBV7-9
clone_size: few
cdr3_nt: TGTGCCAGCAGCTTATCGGGAGTTGGTGAAGCTTTCTTT
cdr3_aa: CASSLSGVGEAFF

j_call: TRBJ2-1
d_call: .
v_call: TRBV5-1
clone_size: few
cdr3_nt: TGCGCCAGCAGCTCCCACACAGGGTTGGAGCAGTTCTTC
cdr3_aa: CASSSHTGLEQFF

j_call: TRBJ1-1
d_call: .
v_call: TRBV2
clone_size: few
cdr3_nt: TGTGCCAGCAGTCCAACAGGGTTTGAAGCTTTCTTT
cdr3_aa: CASSPTGFEAFF

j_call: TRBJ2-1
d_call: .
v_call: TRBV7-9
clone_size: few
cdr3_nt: TGTGCCAGCAGCTTAAGGAGGGGCTCCTACAATGAGCAGTTCTTC
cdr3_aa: CASSLRRGSYNEQFF

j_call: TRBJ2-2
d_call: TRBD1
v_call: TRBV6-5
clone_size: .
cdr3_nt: TGTGCCAGCAGTTACGACAGGGCGAACACCGGGGAGCTGTTTTTT
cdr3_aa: CASSYDRANTGELFF

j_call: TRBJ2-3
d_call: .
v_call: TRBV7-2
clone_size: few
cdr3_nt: TGTGCCAGCAAAACTAGCATCAGCACAGATACGCAGTATTTT
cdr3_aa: CASKTSISTDTQYF

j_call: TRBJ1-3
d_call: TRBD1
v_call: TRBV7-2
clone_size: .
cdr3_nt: TGTGCCAGCAGCTTAATGGGAGGGGGCGAAGGAAACACCATATATTTT
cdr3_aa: CASSLMGGGEGNTIYF